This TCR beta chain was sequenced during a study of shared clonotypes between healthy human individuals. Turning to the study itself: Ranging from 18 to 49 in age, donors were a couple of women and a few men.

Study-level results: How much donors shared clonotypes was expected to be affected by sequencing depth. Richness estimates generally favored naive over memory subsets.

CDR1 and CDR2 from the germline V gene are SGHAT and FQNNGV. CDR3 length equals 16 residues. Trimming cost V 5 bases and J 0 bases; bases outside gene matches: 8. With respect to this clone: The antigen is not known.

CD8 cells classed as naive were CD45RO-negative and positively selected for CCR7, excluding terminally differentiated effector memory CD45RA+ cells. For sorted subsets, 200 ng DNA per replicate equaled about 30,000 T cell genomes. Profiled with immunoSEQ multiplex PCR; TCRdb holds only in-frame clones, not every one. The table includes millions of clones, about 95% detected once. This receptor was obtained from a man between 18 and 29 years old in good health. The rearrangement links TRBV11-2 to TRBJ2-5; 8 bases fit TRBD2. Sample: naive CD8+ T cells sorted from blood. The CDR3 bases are TGTGCCAGCAGCCCCGGGACTAGGGTGTACCAAGAGACCCAGTACTTC. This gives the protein CASSPGTRVYQETQYF. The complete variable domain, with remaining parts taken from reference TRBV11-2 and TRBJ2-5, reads EAGVAQSPRYKIIEKRQSVAFWCNPISGHATLYWYQQILGQGPKLLIQFQNNGVVDDSQLPKDRFSAERLKGVDSTLKIQPAKLEDSAVYLCASSPGTRVYQETQYFGPGTRLLVL.